This TCR beta chain was retrieved from a study of Ad26.COV2.S vaccination and SARS-CoV-2 variants. The V end lost 4 bases, the J end lost 4 bases, and 17 bases lay between the germline ends. The length of the CDR3 is 16 residues. CDR1 and CDR2 (germline): LGHDT, YNNKEL (reference sequence). The table lists this clone with a count of one. TCRdb's copy holds only in-frame clones and misses some; the assay was immunoSEQ multiplex PCR. Counted here are about 400,000 clones, 80% to 90% occurring once; the ten biggest clones make up 3.5%. Treatment in this sample: around 19 received Ad26.COV2.S at low or high dose, single or two shots; about 5 received placebo; per-sample allocation not given. All samples were drawn on day 63, counting from the first vaccine or placebo injection. An adult donor aged 18-55 years was enrolled in Boston. An Ad26 vector carrying the Wuhan-strain SARS-CoV-2 spike served as the vaccine.

The input for sequencing was peripheral blood, taken in a trial of Ad26.COV2.S vaccine versus placebo. The V call is TRBV3-1 (or the pseudogene TRBV3-2), the J call TRBJ2-1, with D perhaps assigned TRBD1 or TRBD2 (6 bases each). This clonotype was obtained from a person aged 18-65 years who received the Ad26.COV2.S COVID-19 vaccine or a placebo. CDR3 residues: CASSPLGGEKYNEQFF. As DNA, the CDR3 is TGTGCCAGCAGCCCTCTGGGGGGCGAAAAATACAATGAGCAGTTCTTC.